This TCR beta chain comes out of a study of T cells expressing NK-cell markers. Study-wide context: Sequencing of TCR beta repertoires drew on sorted CD3+CD56+NKG2C+, CD3+CD56+NKG2C- and CD3+CD56-NKG2C+ T cells. The study's findings and limits: Certain NKG2C+ T cell clones were expanded, and their HCMV specificity remained unclear.

TCRdb reprocessed the 5' RACE reads and stores each CDR3 protein as one record, lacking DNA. This table lists approximately 380,000 distinct CDR3 sequences. In regard to this clonotype: The target antigen is unknown.

Germline V CDR1 and CDR2: KGHSY, FQNENV. This CDR3 contains 15 residues. The chain has TRBV16 and TRBJ2-7. What was sequenced was blood T cells: a sorted CD56 or NKG2C T cell subset, CD4+ or CD8+ T cells, or bulk PBMC T cells (not recorded which). The sequence was obtained from a man aged 18-75 years in good health. CDR3 amino acids: CASSQLRDGSYEQYF.